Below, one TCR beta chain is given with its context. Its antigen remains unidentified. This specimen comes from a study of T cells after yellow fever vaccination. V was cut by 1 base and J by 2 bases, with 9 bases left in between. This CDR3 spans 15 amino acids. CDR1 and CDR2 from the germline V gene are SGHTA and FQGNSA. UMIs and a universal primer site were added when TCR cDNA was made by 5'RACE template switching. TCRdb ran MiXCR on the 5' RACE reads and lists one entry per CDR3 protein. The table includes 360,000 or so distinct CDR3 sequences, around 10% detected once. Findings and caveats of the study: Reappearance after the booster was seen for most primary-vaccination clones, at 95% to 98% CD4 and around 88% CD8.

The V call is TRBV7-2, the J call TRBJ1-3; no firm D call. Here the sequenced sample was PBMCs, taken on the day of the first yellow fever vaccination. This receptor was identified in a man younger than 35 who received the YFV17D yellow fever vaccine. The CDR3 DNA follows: TGTGCCAGCAGCTTAGGTCGCAGCCCTGGAAACACCATATATTTT. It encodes CASSLGRSPGNTIYF.